This TCR beta chain was recorded in a study of T cell responses to AZD1222 COVID-19 vaccine. The germline CDR1 and CDR2 sequences are MNHNY and SVGAGI (reference sequence). The CDR3 sequence is 16 residues long. Trimming cost V 4 bases and J 4 bases; bases outside gene matches: 6. The protocol was immunoSEQ multiplex PCR, while the TCRdb copy is restricted to in-frame clones and leaves out a portion. The sample consists of some 150,000 clones, 75% to 95% of them appearing once. The chain carries TRBV6-6 and TRBJ1-5, with TRBD1 matching 11 bases. The TCR originated in an adult who received the AZD1222 COVID-19 vaccine. The material was peripheral blood, obtained 28 days after the second AZD1222 dose. CDR3 sequence reads: CASSSRTGGRNQPQHF. The CDR3 nucleotides are TGTGCCAGCAGTTCCAGGACAGGGGGCAGGAATCAGCCCCAGCATTTT.